Given below is one T cell receptor (beta chain) in context. The sample holds a few counts of this clonotype. The clone's antigen remains unknown. One base away there is no much larger clone; base qualities are not given. The source of the sample is a study of response to subunit inactivated influenza vaccine (dated by TCRdb to the late 2010s). Describing the broader study: To follow how T cells responded to a trivalent subunit inactivated influenza vaccine, the researchers relied on deep quantitative profiling of the T cell receptor repertoire.

V lost 3 bases and J lost 3 bases, and the count of bases not matched to a germline gene is 4. The CDR3 has 14 amino acids, counting the end cysteine and phenylalanine. The CDR3 DNA has 42 bases and is translated from base 1. The germline V gene specifies LGHNA as CDR1 and YNFKEQ as CDR2. The full study reports these points: The authors suggested that each seasonal influenza vaccination may recruit only a limited number of new T cells.

Library preparation used RT-PCR. TCRdb records Illumina HiSeq 2500 as the sequencer. In-frame beta chains were kept once TCRdb had trimmed the public reads at Q25 with fastp and called clones with MiXCR. Merged by CDR3 protein, the rows form single entries marked with the most common genes and DNA. The sample table contains around 200,000 distinct CDR3 sequences; only one count was recorded for roughly 12% of them. The ten largest clones represent about 29% of the sample. This sample also belongs to another study, concerning T cells expressing NK-cell markers. Drawing on the second study: TCR beta cDNA libraries were prepared using 5'RACE template switching, which introduced a universal primer site and unique molecular identifiers. TCR beta-chain repertoires were profiled in sorted CD3+CD56+NKG2C+, CD3+CD56+NKG2C- and CD3+CD56-NKG2C+ T-cell subsets from about 8 donors. Among the eight sequenced donors, only one was HCMV-seronegative, while the other seven were HCMV-seropositive. To restrict sorting to alphabetaTCR-expressing T cells, an anti-gammadeltaTCR antibody was added in several experiments. In six donors, the dominant CD3+CD56+NKG2C+ clonotypes were found to rank among the top 10 CD8+ clonotypes and to make up about 1.0-8% of CD8+ T cells. Those dominant clonotypes were again the most abundant among CD3+CD56-NKG2C+ cells in a few donors, at about 28.3-65%. Whether the expanded NKG2C-expressing T cell clones were specific for HCMV antigens was left unclear. Randomly selected healthy volunteers, three men and five women, were used as the eight sequenced donors. A commercial ELISA kit detecting HCMV-specific IgG in serum was used to determine HCMV serostatus. Peripheral blood mononuclear cells were isolated from blood by Ficoll density gradient centrifugation. Magnetic immunoseparation with Miltenyi isolation kits was used to isolate CD4+ and CD8+ T cells from PBMC. cDNA synthesis was primed from the TCR beta constant segment and was followed by two successive PCR amplification steps. Sequencing of the libraries produced 2 x 150 bp reads on Illumina HiSeq 2000/2500, MiSeq or NextSeq. Reads were demultiplexed and grouped by UMI with MIGEC, and clonotypes were assembled and quantified with MiTCR. To remove erroneous sequences, TCR cDNA sequences were retained only when supported by two or more reads. Downstream repertoire analysis used the tcR package, and clonotypes were matched across fractions by CDR3 nucleotide sequence plus V segment. VDJmatch was used to annotate antigen specificity against VDJdb, with one amino acid substitution allowed in CDR3.

The specimen was CD8+ T cells sorted from PBMCs, collected 11 to 12 days after vaccination. The receptor was isolated from a man in his fifties who received an inactivated influenza vaccine. Donor details come from another sample of the same person, matched by shared clones. The sequence is built from TRBV4-2 and TRBJ2-7, with 8 bases matching TRBD1. The CDR3 region: CASSHAGGNYEQYF. The DNA reads as follows: TGTGCCAGCAGCCACGCAGGGGGCAACTACGAGCAGTACTTC.